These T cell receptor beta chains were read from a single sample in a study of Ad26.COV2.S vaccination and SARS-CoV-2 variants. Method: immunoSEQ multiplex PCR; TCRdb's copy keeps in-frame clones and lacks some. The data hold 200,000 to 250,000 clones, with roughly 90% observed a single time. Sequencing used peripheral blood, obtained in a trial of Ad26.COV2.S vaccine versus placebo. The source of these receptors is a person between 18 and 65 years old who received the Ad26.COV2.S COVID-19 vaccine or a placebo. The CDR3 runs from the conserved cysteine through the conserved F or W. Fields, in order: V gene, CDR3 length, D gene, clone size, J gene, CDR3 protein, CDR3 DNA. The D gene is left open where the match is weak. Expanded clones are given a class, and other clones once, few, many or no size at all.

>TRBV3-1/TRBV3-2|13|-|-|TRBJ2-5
CASTRIGAETQYF
TGTGCCAGCACCCGAATTGGGGCAGAGACCCAGTACTTC
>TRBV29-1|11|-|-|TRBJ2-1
CSVAGVREQFF
TGCAGCGTTGCAGGGGTCAGGGAGCAGTTCTTC
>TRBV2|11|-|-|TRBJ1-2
CASSEWPAYTF
TGTGCCAGCAGTGAGTGGCCTGCTTACACCTTC
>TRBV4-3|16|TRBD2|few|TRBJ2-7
CASSQDSGGSPYEQYF
TGCGCCAGCAGCCAAGACAGCGGGGGGTCACCCTACGAGCAGTACTTC
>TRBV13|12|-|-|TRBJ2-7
CASSQGRYEQYF
TGTGCCAGCAGCCAGGGTCGGTACGAGCAGTACTTC
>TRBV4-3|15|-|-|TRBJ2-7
CASSQSISITYEQYF
TGCGCCAGCAGCCAATCGATTTCTATTACCTACGAGCAGTACTTC
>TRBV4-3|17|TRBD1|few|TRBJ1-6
CASSQIGTGGYNSPLHF
TGCGCCAGCAGCCAGATAGGGACAGGGGGGTATAATTCACCCCTCCACTTT
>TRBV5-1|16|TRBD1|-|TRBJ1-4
CASSLTSGTGFEKLFF
TGCGCCAGCAGCTTAACTTCCGGGACAGGGTTTGAAAAACTGTTTTTT
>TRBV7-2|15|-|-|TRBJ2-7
CATSTNRAWTYEQYF
TGTGCCACGTCGACTAACAGGGCGTGGACCTACGAGCAGTACTTC
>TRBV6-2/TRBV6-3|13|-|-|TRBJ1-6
CASSYDLNSPLHF
TGTGCCAGCAGTTACGACCTCAATTCACCCCTCCACTTT
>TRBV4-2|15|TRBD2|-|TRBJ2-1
CASSLGLAGGDEQFF
TGTGCCAGCAGCCTGGGACTAGCGGGAGGGGATGAGCAGTTCTTC
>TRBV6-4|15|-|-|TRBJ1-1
CASSPGGTGNTEAFF
TGTGCCAGCAGCCCTGGAGGGACGGGGAACACTGAAGCTTTCTTT
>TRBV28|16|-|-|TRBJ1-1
CASSQQGPGVNTEAFF
TGTGCCAGCAGCCAACAGGGCCCTGGGGTGAACACTGAAGCTTTCTTT
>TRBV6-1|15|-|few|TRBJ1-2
CASSEAGGGIYGYTF
TGTGCCAGCAGTGAAGCCGGTGGGGGCATCTATGGCTACACCTTC
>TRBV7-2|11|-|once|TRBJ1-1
CASSLGRVAFF
TGTGCCAGCAGCTTAGGCAGGGTAGCTTTCTTT
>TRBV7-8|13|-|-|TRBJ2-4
CASSFREPDIQYF
TGTGCCAGCAGCTTCAGGGAACCGGACATTCAGTACTTC